Each of the 30 T cell receptor beta chains below was sequenced from the same sample in a study of blood T cell repertoires in COVID-19. Method: immunoSEQ multiplex PCR; TCRdb's copy keeps in-frame clones and lacks some. Among about 270,000 clones listed, around 88% were seen once. The source material was PBMCs or T cells enriched from blood (not recorded which). The origin of the receptors is a woman aged 40-49 years with acute COVID-19.

The chain combines TRBV2 with TRBJ2-1; the D gene is possibly TRBD1 (6 bases). Trimming removed 6 bases from V and 8 bases from J, with 11 bases in between. The germline gives CDR1 SNHLY, CDR2 FYNNEI. This CDR3 is built from 12 residues. In DNA, the CDR3 is TGTGCCAGCAGGGGCAGGGGCTATGAGCAGTTCTTC. Its protein product is CASRGRGYEQFF.

The V call is TRBV24-1, the J call TRBJ2-7; D gene uncertain. The CDR3 has 12 residues. From germline, CDR1 is KGHDR and CDR2 SFDVKD. V was shortened by 4 bases and J by 3 bases, with 6 bases between the two germline ends. The CDR3 loop reads CATSELGYEQYV. CDR3 nucleotide sequence: TGTGCCACCAGTGAGCTAGGCTACGAGCAGTACGTC.

V gene TRBV9 combines with J gene TRBJ2-5, with D maybe TRBD2 (6 bases). Trimming shortened V by 0 bases and J by 4 bases, and 13 bases separated the two germline ends. Germline V lookup: CDR1 SGDLS, CDR2 YYNGEE. The CDR3 is 15 residues long. CDR3 in amino acids: CASSVGLAPRETQYF. The CDR3 coding sequence is TGTGCCAGCAGCGTAGGGCTAGCGCCGCGAGAGACCCAGTACTTC.

In its sample, this clone was seen a few times. The chain couples TRBV5-1 to TRBJ2-7; the match to TRBD2 covers 11 bases. The V gene's germline CDR1 is SGHRS and CDR2 YFSETQ. Trimming at V came to 5 bases and at J to 7 bases, leaving 11 bases not matched to a gene. The CDR3 extends over 15 amino acids. The CDR3 is CASSLGTSGGEEQYF. DNA of the CDR3: TGCGCCAGCAGTCTCGGGACTAGCGGAGGGGAAGAGCAGTACTTC.

The rearrangement uses TRBV5-1 and TRBJ2-5; no clear D. The V and J ends lost 5 bases and 6 bases respectively, with 11 bases between them. Germline lookup yields CDR1 SGHRS and CDR2 YFSETQ. The length of the CDR3 is 12 residues. CDR3 sequence (DNA): TGCGCCAGCAGGGTTCATGAGCAGACCCAGTACTTC. Its translation: CASRVHEQTQYF.

In DNA, the CDR3 is TGCGCCAGCAGCCAAGATGCGCAGGGAGGCTATGGCTACACCTTC. This codes for CASSQDAQGGYGYTF. This chain connects TRBV4-1 to TRBJ1-2, with D possibly being TRBD1 (5 bases). This CDR3 spans 15 amino acids. V shed 0 bases and J shed 4 bases, with 12 bases lying between them. Germline values: CDR1 MGHRA, CDR2 YSYEKL.

The genes are TRBV3-1 (or the pseudogene TRBV3-2) and TRBJ1-3; D perhaps matches TRBD1 (6 bases). The ends were cut back, 5 bases at V and 4 bases at J, with 12 bases in the middle. This CDR3 is 14 amino acids long. Germline V gene data show CDR1 as LGHDT and CDR2 as YNNKEL (reference sequence). The CDR3 sequence: CASSVQGGGNTIYF. CDR3 bases: TGTGCCAGCAGCGTACAGGGCGGAGGAAACACCATATATTTT.

The chain carries TRBV28 and TRBJ1-2; D perhaps matches TRBD1 (6 bases). Trimming cost V 5 bases and J 8 bases, with 15 bases left between them. The CDR3 is 13 amino acids. Germline CDR1 and CDR2: MDHEN and SYDVKM. CDR3 sequence reads: CASSAQQGTGYTF. CDR3 DNA: TGTGCCAGCAGTGCCCAGCAGGGGACAGGCTACACCTTC.

V usage is TRBV24-1 and J usage is TRBJ1-1, with a tentative D call TRBD1 (6 bases). The germline V gene has CDR1 KGHDR and CDR2 SFDVKD. The CDR3 loop spans 13 amino acids. Between the trimmed V and J ends, which lost 4 bases and 7 bases, there was a span of 12 bases. CDR3 sequence reads: CATSDPGQREAFF. CDR3 DNA sequence: TGTGCCACCAGTGACCCAGGACAGCGTGAAGCTTTCTTT.

This clone was seen just once. The V gene is TRBV6-5, the J gene TRBJ2-5, with 7 bases fitting TRBD2. Germline CDR1 is MNHEY and CDR2 is SVGAGI. The CDR3 consists of 15 residues. Trimming cost V 10 bases and J 5 bases; bases outside gene matches: 16. In nucleotides, the CDR3 is TGTGCCATCAAAGGCCGGGACTACCCATGGGAGACCCAGTACTTC. This codes for CAIKGRDYPWETQYF.

This sequence joins TRBV2 and TRBJ2-7; tentative D call: TRBD2 (6 bases). Germline V CDR1 and CDR2: SNHLY, FYNNEI. This CDR3 has 14 amino acids. Trimming cost V 3 bases and J 5 bases, with 14 bases left between them. CDR3 amino acids: CASSEQGLLHEQYV. The DNA for the CDR3 is TGTGCCAGCAGTGAGCAGGGACTGTTACACGAGCAGTACGTC.

The chain carries TRBV19 and TRBJ1-5; D is unresolved. The CDR3 runs 15 residues. Trimming shortened V by 3 bases and J by 0 bases, and 9 bases separated the two germline ends. The germline CDR1 and CDR2 sequences are LNHDA and SQIVND (reference sequence). The CDR3 here is CASSIGVYSNQPQHF. The CDR3 nucleotides are TGTGCCAGTAGTATCGGGGTGTATAGCAATCAGCCCCAGCATTTT.

V is TRBV5-1 and J is TRBJ1-5; D gene uncertain. The CDR3 covers 14 residues. With 0 bases removed from V and 1 base from J, the gap between germline ends came to 5 bases. The germline V gene encodes CDR1 SGHRS and CDR2 YFSETQ. The CDR3 is CASSLGQSNQPQHF. The CDR3 DNA reads as TGCGCCAGCAGCTTGGGACAAAGCAATCAGCCCCAGCATTTT.

The V gene is TRBV19, the J gene TRBJ2-1, with D possibly matching TRBD2 (6 bases). CDR3 length: 16 residues. V lost 5 bases, J lost 3 bases, and 17 bases lay in between. Germline CDR1 is LNHDA and CDR2 is SQIVND (reference sequence). The CDR3 loop is CASSSQGGIFYNEQFF. CDR3 coding DNA: TGTGCCAGTAGTTCCCAGGGCGGGATTTTCTACAATGAGCAGTTCTTC.

This chain uses TRBV7-3 with TRBJ2-3, with D tentatively TRBD2 (5 bases). Trimming removed 6 bases at V and 3 bases at J, with 10 bases between. This CDR3 is 13 amino acids long. CDR1 is SGHTA, CDR2 FQGTGA, per germline. CDR3 sequence reads: CASRDSPTDTQYF. CDR3 DNA sequence: TGTGCCAGCAGGGACTCACCGACAGATACGCAGTATTTT.

This clone was seen once. The chain uses TRBV15 and TRBJ1-4; D is possibly TRBD1 (6 bases). The germline V gene has CDR1 LNHNV and CDR2 YYDKDF (reference sequence). Trimming pared 1 base from V and 8 bases from J, leaving 14 bases between. The CDR3 length is 15 residues. CDR3 sequence reads: CATSRARGGMEKLFF. The CDR3 DNA sequence: TGTGCCACCAGCAGAGCGAGGGGGGGAATGGAAAAACTGTTTTTT.

V is TRBV24-1 and J is TRBJ1-2; D not resolved. The CDR3 has 13 residues. Trimming left V 0 bases short and J 8 bases short, with 9 bases between. Germline loops: CDR1 KGHDR, CDR2 SFDVKD. CDR3 sequence (DNA): TGTGCCACCAGTGATTTGTCCAGCGGAGGCTACACCTTC. Protein: CATSDLSSGGYTF.

The V call is TRBV7-2, the J call TRBJ2-7; 8 bases line up with TRBD1. Germline lookup yields CDR1 SGHTA and CDR2 FQGNSA. Losses at the gene ends were 2 bases for V and 3 bases for J; bases not matched to a gene: 6. The CDR3 totals 15 residues. The CDR3 sequence: CASSLSPGQGYEQYF. CDR3 nucleotide sequence: TGTGCCAGCAGCTTATCGCCCGGACAGGGCTACGAGCAGTACTTC.

This clone appeared a single time. Here the CDR3 reads CASSFSAPTRQGEAGDYGYTF. In DNA, the CDR3 is TGTGCCAGCAGTTTTTCTGCCCCGACAAGACAGGGGGAAGCGGGAGACTATGGCTACACCTTC. The chain has TRBV27 and TRBJ1-2; 9 positions match TRBD1. With 3 bases clipped from V and 3 bases from J, the junction kept 23 bases outside the gene matches. This CDR3 contains 21 residues. Germline assignment: CDR1 MNHEY and CDR2 SMNVEV (reference sequence).

This clone was seen only once. The rearrangement uses TRBV7-8 and TRBJ1-1; D perhaps matches TRBD1 (5 bases). Germline CDR1 is SGHVS and CDR2 is FQNEAQ. CDR3 length: 14 residues. V lost 5 bases and J lost 4, with 14 bases in between. Here the CDR3 reads CASSRGLGGTEAFF. The CDR3 DNA sequence: TGTGCCAGCAGCCGTGGGCTGGGGGGCACTGAAGCTTTCTTT.

This clone was detected once. The V gene is TRBV6-8, the J gene TRBJ1-1; D perhaps matches TRBD1 (5 bases). CDR1 MNHGY and CDR2 SAAAGT come from the germline V gene. V was shortened by 6 bases and J by 0 bases, with 20 bases between the two germline ends. The CDR3 extends over 17 amino acids. The CDR3 sequence: CASRSGQGRIMNTEAFF. In DNA form, the CDR3 reads TGTGCCAGCAGATCCGGACAAGGGAGGATTATGAACACTGAAGCTTTCTTT.

The chain combines TRBV6-2 or TRBV6-3 with TRBJ2-1; 8 bases match TRBD2. The CDR3 loop spans 13 amino acids. Germline CDR1 and CDR2: MNHEY and SVGEGT. Germline trimming cut 2 bases from V and 15 bases from J; bases unmatched to any gene: 9. The CDR3 sequence: CASSYAVSGGPFF. The CDR3 DNA reads as TGTGCCAGCAGTTACGCCGTGTCGGGAGGGCCGTTCTTC.

V usage is TRBV28 and J usage is TRBJ1-2; 10 bases are a match to TRBD1. CDR3 length equals 14 residues. With 5 bases clipped from V and 7 bases from J, the junction kept 7 bases outside the gene matches. Per the germline V gene, CDR1 is MDHEN and CDR2 is SYDVKM. CDR3: CASSPGTGVGGYTF. CDR3 bases: TGTGCCAGCAGTCCTGGGACAGGGGTAGGTGGCTACACCTTC.

The V gene is TRBV3-1 (or the pseudogene TRBV3-2), the J gene TRBJ2-7; a possible D gene is TRBD2 (6 bases). This CDR3 region has 13 residues. Germline V gene data show CDR1 as LGHDT and CDR2 as YNNKEL (reference sequence). Deletions cut 2 bases from V and 5 bases from J, with 10 bases between. The CDR3 loop reads CASSQPGRHEQYF. The CDR3 DNA reads as TGTGCCAGCAGCCAACCAGGGAGGCACGAGCAGTACTTC.

The chain recombines TRBV28 with TRBJ1-6; TRBD1 matches 8 bases. CDR1 and CDR2 from the germline V gene are MDHEN and SYDVKM. V gave up 6 bases and J gave up 10 bases; unmatched junction bases: 8. The CDR3 sequence is 14 residues long. The DNA for the CDR3 is TGTGCCAGCAGGACAGGGGAGGATAGGTCACCCCTCCACTTT. Translating gives CASRTGEDRSPLHF.

This chain joins TRBV6-5 and TRBJ2-7; maybe TRBD1 (5 bases). Germline assignment: CDR1 MNHEY and CDR2 SVGAGI. The CDR3 runs 16 residues. V was cut by 3 bases and J by 0 bases, with 15 bases left in between. CDR3 coding DNA: TGTGCCAGCAGTTATCGCACGGACACCAGCTCCTACGAGCAGTACTTC. Translating gives CASSYRTDTSSYEQYF.

This clone was seen only once. The rearrangement uses TRBV19 and TRBJ2-7, with D possibly TRBD2 on 6 matching bases. The germline V and J ends were trimmed by 6 bases and 3 bases, with 18 bases remaining between them. The CDR3 is 15 residues long. The germline V gene has CDR1 LNHDA and CDR2 SQIVND (reference sequence). In nucleotides, the CDR3 is TGTGCCAGTAGCCCCCTCGGGGGAACCTTCTACGAGCAGTACTTC. It codes for CASSPLGGTFYEQYF.

The chain uses TRBV19 and TRBJ2-1, with TRBD1 matching over 7 bases. The CDR3 covers 14 residues. J gave up 5 bases and V 1 base, and 2 bases lay outside the gene matches. Germline-derived CDR1 and CDR2 are LNHDA and SQIVND (reference sequence). The DNA of the CDR3 is TGTGCCAGTAGTATAGTTGGACAGGACAATGAGCAGTTCTTC. Amino acids: CASSIVGQDNEQFF.

There are many counts of this clone. The CDR3 coding sequence is TGTGCCAGCAGCGACCACGGGACTAGCAGGGTGAACTACGAGCAGTACGTC. This translates into CASSDHGTSRVNYEQYV. This rearrangement joins TRBV6-2 or TRBV6-3 to TRBJ2-7; 9 nucleotides agree with TRBD2. CDR1 MNHEY and CDR2 SVGEGT come from the germline V gene. The CDR3 contains 17 residues. V lost 6 bases and J lost 3; bases outside the gene matches: 15.

V is TRBV30 and J is TRBJ2-1, with 7 bases fitting TRBD2. The trim removed 2 bases at V and 1 base at J, leaving 5 bases unmatched. Germline CDR1 reads GTSNPN; CDR2 reads SVGIG (reference sequence). The CDR3 has 15 residues. This CDR3 reads CAWSLAGWSYNEQFF. Written as DNA, the CDR3 is TGTGCCTGGAGTTTAGCGGGCTGGTCCTACAATGAGCAGTTCTTC.